This T cell receptor beta chain was observed in a study of CD8 T cell repertoires and HIV-1 epitope variants. About the study: T cells were stimulated with Twenty-five Gag and Nef peptides separately. Controls were a CMV, EBV and flu peptide pool, Ebola AY9 negative control, and no-peptide well.

Profiled with immunoSEQ multiplex PCR; TCRdb holds only in-frame clones, not every one. The sample yields about 2,600 clones, roughly 72% seen once. The CDR3 consists of 16 residues. Trimming at V came to 5 bases and at J to 9 bases, leaving 10 bases not matched to a gene. Germline V gives CDR1 SGHVS, CDR2 FNYEAQ. Study observations and caveats: No clonotypes responded to the TAALDMSHF plasma variant; about five recognized KF9, one HW9.

As regards this clone: Its antigen is undetermined.

The chain employs TRBV7-6 and TRBJ2-1, with TRBD2 matching 13 bases. The sequenced material came from cultured CD8+ T cells derived from PBMCs. This clonotype was obtained from a male donor with HIV. The CDR3 is CASSLTGTSGEIEQFF. CDR3 sequence (DNA): TGTGCCAGCAGCCTAACCGGGACTAGCGGGGAGATTGAGCAGTTCTTC.